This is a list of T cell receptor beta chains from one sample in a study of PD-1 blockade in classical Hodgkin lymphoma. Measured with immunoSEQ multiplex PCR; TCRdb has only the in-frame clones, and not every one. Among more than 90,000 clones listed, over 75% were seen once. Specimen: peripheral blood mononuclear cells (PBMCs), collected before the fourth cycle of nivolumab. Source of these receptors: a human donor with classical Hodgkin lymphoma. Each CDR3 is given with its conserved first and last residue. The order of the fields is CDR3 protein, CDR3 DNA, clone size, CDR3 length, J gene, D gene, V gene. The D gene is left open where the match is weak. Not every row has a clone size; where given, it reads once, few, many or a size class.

CDR3aa: CASSLGVFGENEKLFF
CDR3nt: TGTGCCAGCAGCTTAGGCGTGTTCGGGGAAAATGAAAAACTGTTTTTT
abundance: -
len: 16
j_gene: TRBJ1-4
d_gene: -
v_gene: TRBV11-2

CDR3aa: CASSYSLGSSYEQYF
CDR3nt: TGTGCCAGCAGTTACTCCTTGGGGAGTTCCTACGAGCAGTACTTC
abundance: -
len: 15
j_gene: TRBJ2-7
d_gene: -
v_gene: TRBV6-5

CDR3aa: CASGLVQIVNF
CDR3nt: TGTGCTAGTGGTTTGGTCCAGATTGTTAACTTC
abundance: -
len: 11
j_gene: TRBJ2-5
d_gene: -
v_gene: TRBV12-5

CDR3aa: CASSLGGLAEETQYF
CDR3nt: TGTGCCAGCAGCTTGGGTGGGCTAGCGGAAGAGACCCAGTACTTC
abundance: -
len: 15
j_gene: TRBJ2-5
d_gene: TRBD2
v_gene: TRBV11-1

CDR3aa: CASSLVFTNSYNEQFF
CDR3nt: TGCGCCAGCAGCTTGGTCTTCACAAACTCCTACAATGAGCAGTTCTTC
abundance: -
len: 16
j_gene: TRBJ2-1
d_gene: -
v_gene: TRBV5-1

CDR3aa: CASSLGGGPNTGELFF
CDR3nt: TGCGCCAGCAGCTTGGGTGGGGGACCGAACACCGGGGAGCTGTTTTTT
abundance: -
len: 16
j_gene: TRBJ2-2
d_gene: -
v_gene: TRBV5-1

CDR3aa: CASSVALTRDPNTGELFF
CDR3nt: TGTGCCAGCAGCGTAGCTCTGACCAGGGACCCGAACACCGGGGAGCTGTTTTTT
abundance: few
len: 18
j_gene: TRBJ2-2
d_gene: -
v_gene: TRBV9

CDR3aa: CASSLSGRSYNEQFF
CDR3nt: TGCGCCAGCAGCCTCAGCGGGAGGTCTTACAATGAGCAGTTCTTC
abundance: -
len: 15
j_gene: TRBJ2-1
d_gene: TRBD2
v_gene: TRBV4-1

CDR3aa: CASSPLALKGASNYGYTF
CDR3nt: TGTGCCAGCTCACCGCTAGCCCTGAAGGGGGCATCTAACTATGGCTACACCTTC
abundance: -
len: 18
j_gene: TRBJ1-2
d_gene: TRBD1
v_gene: TRBV18

CDR3aa: CASSVAYLAGVLVNEQFF
CDR3nt: TGTGCCAGCAGCGTAGCATATCTAGCGGGGGTACTTGTCAATGAGCAGTTCTTC
abundance: -
len: 18
j_gene: TRBJ2-1
d_gene: TRBD2
v_gene: TRBV9

CDR3aa: CASSVDVTSYSPLHF
CDR3nt: TGTGCCAGCAGCGTAGACGTGACTTCCTACTCACCCCTCCACTTT
abundance: -
len: 15
j_gene: TRBJ1-6
d_gene: -
v_gene: TRBV9

CDR3aa: CASSPLGQEANYGYTF
CDR3nt: TGTGCCAGCAGTCCGCTGGGACAGGAAGCTAACTATGGCTACACCTTC
abundance: -
len: 16
j_gene: TRBJ1-2
d_gene: TRBD1
v_gene: TRBV28

CDR3aa: CASSWLAGGSYEQYF
CDR3nt: TGTGCCAGCAGTTGGTTAGCGGGAGGGAGCTACGAGCAGTACTTC
abundance: -
len: 15
j_gene: TRBJ2-7
d_gene: TRBD2
v_gene: TRBV2

CDR3aa: CASSLSIWGNTEAFF
CDR3nt: TGTGCCAGCAGTTTATCGATCTGGGGAAACACTGAAGCTTTCTTT
abundance: -
len: 15
j_gene: TRBJ1-1
d_gene: -
v_gene: TRBV27

CDR3aa: CASSLRQASYEQYF
CDR3nt: TGTGCCAGCAGCTTAAGACAGGCCTCCTACGAGCAGTACTTC
abundance: -
len: 14
j_gene: TRBJ2-7
d_gene: -
v_gene: TRBV7-9

CDR3aa: CAISESMGFNEKLFF
CDR3nt: TGTGCCATCAGTGAGTCGATGGGTTTCAATGAAAAACTGTTTTTT
abundance: -
len: 15
j_gene: TRBJ1-4
d_gene: -
v_gene: TRBV10-3

CDR3aa: CASRSMLGYTGELFF
CDR3nt: TGTGCCAGCCGCTCTATGCTGGGATACACCGGGGAGCTGTTTTTT
abundance: -
len: 15
j_gene: TRBJ2-2
d_gene: -
v_gene: TRBV2

CDR3aa: CASSPRDRGRTDTQYF
CDR3nt: TGTGCCAGCTCACCCCGGGACAGGGGGAGGACAGATACGCAGTATTTT
abundance: once
len: 16
j_gene: TRBJ2-3
d_gene: TRBD1
v_gene: TRBV18

CDR3aa: CASSPDRGWDQPQHF
CDR3nt: TGTGCCAGCAGTCCAGACAGGGGTTGGGATCAGCCCCAGCATTTT
abundance: -
len: 15
j_gene: TRBJ1-5
d_gene: TRBD1
v_gene: TRBV6-6

CDR3aa: CASRERPGDNRGPQHF
CDR3nt: TGTGCCAGCAGGGAAAGACCCGGGGACAACCGGGGGCCCCAGCATTTT
abundance: once
len: 16
j_gene: TRBJ1-5
d_gene: -
v_gene: TRBV6-1

CDR3aa: CASRYRGVGQETQYF
CDR3nt: TGTGCCAGCAGGTACAGGGGGGTCGGCCAAGAGACCCAGTACTTC
abundance: few
len: 15
j_gene: TRBJ2-5
d_gene: TRBD1
v_gene: TRBV6-5